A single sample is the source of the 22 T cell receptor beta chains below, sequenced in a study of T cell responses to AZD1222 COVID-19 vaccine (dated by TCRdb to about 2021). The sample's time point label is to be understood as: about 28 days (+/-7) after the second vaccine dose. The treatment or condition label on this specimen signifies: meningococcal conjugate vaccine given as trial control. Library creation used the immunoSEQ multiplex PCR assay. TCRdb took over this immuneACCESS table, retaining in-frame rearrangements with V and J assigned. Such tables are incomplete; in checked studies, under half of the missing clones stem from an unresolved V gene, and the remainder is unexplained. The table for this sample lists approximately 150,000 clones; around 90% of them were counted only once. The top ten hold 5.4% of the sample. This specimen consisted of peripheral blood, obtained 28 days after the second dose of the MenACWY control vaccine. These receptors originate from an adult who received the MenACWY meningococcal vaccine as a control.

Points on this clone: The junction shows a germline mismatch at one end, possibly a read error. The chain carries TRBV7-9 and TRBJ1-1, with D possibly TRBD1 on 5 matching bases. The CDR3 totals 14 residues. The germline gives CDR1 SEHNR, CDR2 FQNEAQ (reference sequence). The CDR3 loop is CASSLDSMNTEAFF. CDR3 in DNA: TGTGCCAGCAGTTTAGACAGCATGAACACTGAAGCTTTCTTT.

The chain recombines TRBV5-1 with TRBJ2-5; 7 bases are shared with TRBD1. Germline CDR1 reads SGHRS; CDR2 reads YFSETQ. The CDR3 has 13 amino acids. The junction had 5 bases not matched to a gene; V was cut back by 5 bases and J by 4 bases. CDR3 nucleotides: TGCGCCAGCAGTACAGGGGATCGAGAGACCCAGTACTTC. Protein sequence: CASSTGDRETQYF.

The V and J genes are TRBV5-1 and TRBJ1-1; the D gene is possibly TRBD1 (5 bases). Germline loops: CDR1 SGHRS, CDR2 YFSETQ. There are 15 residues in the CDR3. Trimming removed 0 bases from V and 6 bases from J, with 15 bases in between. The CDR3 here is CASSLVYAEGSEAFF. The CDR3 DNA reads TGCGCCAGCAGCTTGGTGTATGCCGAGGGGTCTGAAGCTTTCTTT.

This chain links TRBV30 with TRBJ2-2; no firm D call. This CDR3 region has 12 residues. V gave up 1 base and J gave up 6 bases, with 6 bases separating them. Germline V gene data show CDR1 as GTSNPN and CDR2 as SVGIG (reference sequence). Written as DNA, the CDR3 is TGTGCCTGGAGTGCTGAGTCCGGGGAGCTGTTTTTT. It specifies CAWSAESGELFF. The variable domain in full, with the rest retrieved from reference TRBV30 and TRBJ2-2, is SQTIHQWPATLVQPVGSPLSLECTVEGTSNPNLYWYRQAAGRGLQLLFYSVGIGQISSEVPQNLSASRPQDRQFILSSKKLLLSDSGFYLCAWSAESGELFFGEGSRLTVL.

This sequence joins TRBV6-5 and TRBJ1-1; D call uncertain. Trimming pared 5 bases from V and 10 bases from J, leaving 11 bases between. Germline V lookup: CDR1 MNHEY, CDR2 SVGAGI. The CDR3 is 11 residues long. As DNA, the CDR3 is TGTGCCAGCAGTCCAGGCAATGGAGCTTTCTTT. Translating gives CASSPGNGAFF.

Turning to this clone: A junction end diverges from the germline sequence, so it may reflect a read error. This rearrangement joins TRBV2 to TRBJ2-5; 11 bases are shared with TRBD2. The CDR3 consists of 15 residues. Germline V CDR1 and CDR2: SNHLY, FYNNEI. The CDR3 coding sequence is TGTGCCAGCAATGAACTAGCGGGAGTGCCGGCGACCCAGTACTTC. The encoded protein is CASNELAGVPATQYF. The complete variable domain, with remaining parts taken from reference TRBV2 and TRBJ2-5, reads EPEVTQTPSHQVTQMGQEVILRCVPISNHLYFYWYRQILGQKVEFLVSFYNNEISEKSEIFDDQFSVERPDGSNFTLKIRSTKLEDSAMYFCASNELAGVPATQYFGPGTRLLVL.

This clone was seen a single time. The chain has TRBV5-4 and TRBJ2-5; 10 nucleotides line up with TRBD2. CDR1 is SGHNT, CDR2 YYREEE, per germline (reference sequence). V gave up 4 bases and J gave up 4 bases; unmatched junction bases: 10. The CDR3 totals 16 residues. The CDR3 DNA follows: TGTGCCAGCAGCCCCCGGGGTTTAGCGGGAGGAGAGACCCAGTACTTC. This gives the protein CASSPRGLAGGETQYF.

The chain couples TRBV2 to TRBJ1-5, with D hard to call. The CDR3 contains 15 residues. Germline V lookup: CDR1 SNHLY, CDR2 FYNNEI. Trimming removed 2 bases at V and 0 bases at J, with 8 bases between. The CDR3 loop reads CASSERGYSNQPQHF. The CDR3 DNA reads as TGTGCCAGCAGTGAACGTGGGTATAGCAATCAGCCCCAGCATTTT.

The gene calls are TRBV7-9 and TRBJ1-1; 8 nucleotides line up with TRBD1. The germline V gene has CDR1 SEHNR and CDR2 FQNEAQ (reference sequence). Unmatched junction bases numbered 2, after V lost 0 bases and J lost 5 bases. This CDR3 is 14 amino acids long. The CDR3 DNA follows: TGTGCCAGCAGCTTAGCCGGACAGGGAACTGAAGCTTTCTTT. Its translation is CASSLAGQGTEAFF.

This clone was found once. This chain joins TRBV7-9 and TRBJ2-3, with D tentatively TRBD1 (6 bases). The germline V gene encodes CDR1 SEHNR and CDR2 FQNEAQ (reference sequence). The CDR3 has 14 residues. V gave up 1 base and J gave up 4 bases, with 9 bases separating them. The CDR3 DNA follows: TGTGCCAGCAGCTTAGAGGGGGTTGCAGATACGCAGTATTTT. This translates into CASSLEGVADTQYF.

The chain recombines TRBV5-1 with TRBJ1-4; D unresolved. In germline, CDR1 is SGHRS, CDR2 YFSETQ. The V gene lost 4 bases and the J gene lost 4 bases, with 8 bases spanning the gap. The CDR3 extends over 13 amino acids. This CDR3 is CASSPGSNEKLFF. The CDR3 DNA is TGCGCCAGCAGCCCGGGGAGTAATGAAAAACTGTTTTTT.

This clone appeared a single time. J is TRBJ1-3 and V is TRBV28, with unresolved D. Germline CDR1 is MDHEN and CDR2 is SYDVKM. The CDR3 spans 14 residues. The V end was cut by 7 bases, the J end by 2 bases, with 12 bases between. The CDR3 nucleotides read TGTGCCAGCATCCGGAGGGCGGCTGGAAACACCATATATTTT. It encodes CASIRRAAGNTIYF.

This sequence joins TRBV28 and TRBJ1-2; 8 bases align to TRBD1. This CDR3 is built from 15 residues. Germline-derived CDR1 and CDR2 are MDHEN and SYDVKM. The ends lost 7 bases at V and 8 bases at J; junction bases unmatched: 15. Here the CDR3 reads CASTLGTGPLLGYTF. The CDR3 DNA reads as TGTGCCAGCACCCTGGGGACAGGCCCCCTTTTAGGCTACACCTTC.

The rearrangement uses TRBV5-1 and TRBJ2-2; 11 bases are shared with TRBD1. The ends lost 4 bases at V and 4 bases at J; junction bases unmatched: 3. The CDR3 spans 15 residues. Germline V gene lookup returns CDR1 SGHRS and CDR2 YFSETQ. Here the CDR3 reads CASSRTGGFTGELFF. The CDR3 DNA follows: TGCGCCAGCAGCAGGACAGGGGGCTTCACCGGGGAGCTGTTTTTT.

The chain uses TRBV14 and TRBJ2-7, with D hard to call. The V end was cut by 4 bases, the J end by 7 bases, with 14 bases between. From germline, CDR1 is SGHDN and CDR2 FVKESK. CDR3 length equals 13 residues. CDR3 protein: CASSLDRAGEQYF. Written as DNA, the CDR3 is TGTGCCAGCAGCCTTGACCGTGCTGGAGAGCAGTACTTC.

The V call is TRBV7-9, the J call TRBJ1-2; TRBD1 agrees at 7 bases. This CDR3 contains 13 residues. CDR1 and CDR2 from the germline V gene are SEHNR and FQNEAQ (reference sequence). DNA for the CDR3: TGTGCTTTACAGGGGACGGGGCATGGTGGCTACACCTTC. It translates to CALQGTGHGGYTF.

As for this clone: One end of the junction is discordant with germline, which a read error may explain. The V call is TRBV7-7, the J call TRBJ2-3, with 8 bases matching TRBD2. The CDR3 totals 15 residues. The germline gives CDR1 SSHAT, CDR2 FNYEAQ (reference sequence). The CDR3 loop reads CASSRGGSSTDTQYF. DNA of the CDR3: TGTGCTAGCAGCCGGGGGGGGTCTAGCACAGATACGCAGTATTTT.

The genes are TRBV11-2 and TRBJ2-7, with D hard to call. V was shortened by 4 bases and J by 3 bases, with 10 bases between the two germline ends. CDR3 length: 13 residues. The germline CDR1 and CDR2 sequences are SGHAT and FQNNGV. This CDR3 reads CASSWTGNYEQYF. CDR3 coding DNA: TGTGCCAGCAGCTGGACGGGTAACTACGAGCAGTACTTC.

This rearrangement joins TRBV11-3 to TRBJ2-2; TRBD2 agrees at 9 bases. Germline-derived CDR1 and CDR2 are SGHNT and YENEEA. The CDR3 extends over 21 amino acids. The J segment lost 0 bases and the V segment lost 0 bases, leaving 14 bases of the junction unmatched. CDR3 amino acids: CASSLDGLAGSRRANTGELFF. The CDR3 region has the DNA TGTGCCAGCAGCTTAGATGGGCTAGCGGGATCTCGGAGGGCGAACACCGGGGAGCTGTTTTTT.

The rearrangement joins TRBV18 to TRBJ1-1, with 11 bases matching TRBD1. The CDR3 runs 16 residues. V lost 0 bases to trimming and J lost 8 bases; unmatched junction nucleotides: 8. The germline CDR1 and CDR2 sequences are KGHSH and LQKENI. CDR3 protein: CASSPPSRDRGSEAFF. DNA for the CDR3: TGTGCCAGCTCACCACCTTCCCGGGACAGGGGGTCGGAAGCTTTCTTT.

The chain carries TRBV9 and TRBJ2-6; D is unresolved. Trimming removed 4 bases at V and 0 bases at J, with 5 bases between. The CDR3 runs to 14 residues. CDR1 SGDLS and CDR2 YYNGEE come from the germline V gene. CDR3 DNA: TGTGCCAGCAGCACTATCTCTGGGGCCAACGTCCTGACTTTC. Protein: CASSTISGANVLTF. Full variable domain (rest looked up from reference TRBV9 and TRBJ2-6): DSGVTQTPKHLITATGQRVTLRCSPRSGDLSVYWYQQSLDQGLQFLIQYYNGEERAKGNILERFSAQQFPDLHSELNLSSLELGDSALYFCASSTISGANVLTFGAGSRLTVL.

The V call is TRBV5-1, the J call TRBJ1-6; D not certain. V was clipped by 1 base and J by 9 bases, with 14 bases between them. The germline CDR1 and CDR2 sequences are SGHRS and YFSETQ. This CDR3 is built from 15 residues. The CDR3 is CASSLQPGDASPLHF. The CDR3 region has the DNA TGCGCCAGCAGCTTGCAGCCGGGTGACGCTTCACCCCTCCACTTT.